This TCR beta chain originates from a study of cytomegalovirus exposure and HLA in healthy donors. Study-wide context: A prior study identified just under 120 million unique TCR beta sequences from about 179 million T cells.

CDR3 size: 14 residues. The germline gives CDR1 MNHNY, CDR2 SVGAGI (reference sequence). Trimming stripped 7 bases from V and 2 bases from J, with 14 bases between. This clone was seen only a few times. PCR employed 60 Vbeta and 13 Jbeta primers. In the original analysis: Per a later analysis, the number of unique TCR beta chains was around 80 million, of which about 11 million were shared. Profiling relied on immunoSEQ multiplex PCR, and the TCRdb table lists in-frame clones only, not all of them. Clonal size and the V and J genes are those of that table, whereas D and trimming came from the DNA. The sample has 100,000 to 150,000 clones; approximately 71% are singletons.

The TCR sequence derives from a woman aged 45-65 years in good health and CMV-seronegative. The specimen sequenced was PBMCs. V and J are TRBV6-6 and TRBJ2-5, with D uncertain. CDR3 sequence reads: CASNHPGWQETQYF. The CDR3 coding sequence is TGTGCCAGCAACCATCCGGGTTGGCAAGAGACCCAGTACTTC.